The source of this T cell receptor beta chain is a study of blood T cell repertoires in COVID-19. Looking at the study overall: From the United States, Italy and Spain came samples of acute and convalescent COVID-19. Sources were T cells, B-cell-depleted T cells, or PBMCs; the material itself was cDNA or gDNA.

This CDR3 has 16 amino acids. Germline V gene sequence: CDR1 LGHDT, CDR2 YNNKEL (reference sequence). Trimming took off 4 bases at V and 1 base at J, with 16 bases between the two ends. Original processing methods: The authors estimated nucleated cell counts from reference gene primer amplification. The table came from immunoSEQ multiplex PCR; TCRdb's copy has only in-frame clones and leaves some out. V, J and clone size are those of that table, while D and trimming were read from the DNA. The table has approximately 50,000 clones, more than 70% seen once. This chain links TRBV3-1 (or the pseudogene TRBV3-2) with TRBJ1-1; D gene unclear. This clonotype was obtained from a woman of 80 years or more with acute or convalescent COVID-19. The sample consisted of peripheral blood. The CDR3 nucleotides read TGTGCCAGCAGCCCTCACCCGGGAGTCCCGAACACTGAAGCTTTCTTT. This encodes CASSPHPGVPNTEAFF.